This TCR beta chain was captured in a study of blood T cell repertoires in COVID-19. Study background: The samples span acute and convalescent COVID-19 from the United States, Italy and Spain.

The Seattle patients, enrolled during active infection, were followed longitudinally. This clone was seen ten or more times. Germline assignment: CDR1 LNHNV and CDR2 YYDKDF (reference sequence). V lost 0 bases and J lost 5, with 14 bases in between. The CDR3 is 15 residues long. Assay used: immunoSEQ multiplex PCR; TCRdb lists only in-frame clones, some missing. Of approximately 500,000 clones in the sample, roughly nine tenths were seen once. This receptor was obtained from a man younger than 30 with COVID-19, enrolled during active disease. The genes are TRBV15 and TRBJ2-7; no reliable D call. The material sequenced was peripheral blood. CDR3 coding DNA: TGTGCCACCAGCAGAGATCCGAGTAGAGCCCACGAGCAGTACTTC. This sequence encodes CATSRDPSRAHEQYF. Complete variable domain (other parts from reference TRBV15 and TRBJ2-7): DAMVIQNPRYQVTQFGKPVTLSCSQTLNHNVMYWYQQKSSQAPKLLFHYYDKDFNNEADTPDNFQSRRPNTSFCFLDIRSPGLGDTAMYLCATSRDPSRAHEQYFGPGTRLTVT.